This is a list of T cell receptor beta chains from one sample in a study of PD-L1 blockade in urothelial cancer. The assay was immunoSEQ multiplex PCR, and TCRdb's table has in-frame clones only and misses some. The profile shows about 52,000 clones, approximately 81% of them singletons. The sequenced sample was PBMCs, obtained around atezolizumab (anti-PD-L1) treatment. The source of these receptors is a man aged 65-85 years with urothelial cancer. Both conserved end residues are part of each CDR3. Each record gives: J gene, clone size, D gene, V gene, CDR3 DNA, CDR3 protein. The D gene is left open where the match is weak. Only part of the rows carry a size: once, few, many, or a class if the clone is expanded.

>TRBJ1-2|.|.|TRBV27
TGTGCCAGCACCCCCGCGTATGCAATCCCTAACTATGGCTACACCTTC
CASTPAYAIPNYGYTF
>TRBJ2-5|.|TRBD1|TRBV27
TGTGCCAGCAGTTTACTCGGACAGGGAGGTCAAGAGACCCAGTACTTC
CASSLLGQGGQETQYF
>TRBJ1-1|few|.|TRBV18
TGTGCCAGCTCACCAGGGCAACGGGGCACTGAAGCTTTCTTT
CASSPGQRGTEAFF
>TRBJ2-1|.|TRBD2|TRBV4-2
TGTGCCAGCAGCCAAGGGGACTACGGGAACAATGAGCAGTTCTTC
CASSQGDYGNNEQFF
>TRBJ2-3|.|TRBD2|TRBV28
TGTGCCAGCAGTCCCCCCCTCCGCGGGAGTAGCACAGATACGCAGTATTTT
CASSPPLRGSSTDTQYF
>TRBJ1-1|.|.|TRBV6-5
TGTGCCAGCAGTCTCATGAACCAGGGGAACACTGAAGCTTTCTTT
CASSLMNQGNTEAFF
>TRBJ2-1|.|TRBD2|TRBV4-3
TGCGCCAGCAGCCAAGATCGCGGACTAGGGCAGTTCTTC
CASSQDRGLGQFF
>TRBJ2-3|few|TRBD1|TRBV28
TGTGCCAGCAGTTTGTACAGGGGGCCTGCTTTTTCAGATACGCAGTATTTT
CASSLYRGPAFSDTQYF
>TRBJ1-2|.|.|TRBV7-2
TGTGCCAGCAGCTTAGGTGTAGAGTTAACTAGTGGCTCTTTC
CASSLGVELTSGSF
>TRBJ1-1|.|TRBD1|TRBV7-8
TGTGCCAGCAGCATCGGGACAGCGAACACTGAAGCTTTCTTT
CASSIGTANTEAFF
>TRBJ2-2|.|.|TRBV30
TGTGCCTGGACCCGTTTTAGGGGTGGCGGGGAGCTGTTTTTT
CAWTRFRGGGELFF
>TRBJ2-2|.|.|TRBV9
TGTGCCAGCAGCGGGACTCTGAACACCGGGGAGCTGTTTTTT
CASSGTLNTGELFF
>TRBJ1-2|medium-sized|TRBD1|TRBV4-3
TGCGCCAGCAGCCAAGATGGGACAGGGGACTATGGCTACACCTTC
CASSQDGTGDYGYTF
>TRBJ2-7|.|.|TRBV21-1
TGTGCCAGCAGCAAAGGCAGGGGGCGATCCTACGAGCAGTACTTC
CASSKGRGRSYEQYF
>TRBJ2-5|.|.|TRBV11-1
TGTGCCAGCAGCTTAGGGGCTAGCTCCCAAGAGACCCAGTACTTC
CASSLGASSQETQYF
>TRBJ1-1|.|.|TRBV14
TGTGCCAGCAGCCGGCACAGGGATAGAGCTTTCTTT
CASSRHRDRAFF
>TRBJ2-5|.|TRBD2|TRBV7-2
TGTGCCAGCAGCGAAGGCCTGGGACTACGAGAGACCCAGTACTTC
CASSEGLGLRETQYF
>TRBJ2-2|.|TRBD1|TRBV5-1
TGCGCCAGCAGCTCACAGGGGGGGAACACCGGGGAGCTGTTTTTT
CASSSQGGNTGELFF
>TRBJ2-1|.|TRBD2|TRBV6-1
TGTGCCAGCAGTGGACTAGCGGGGGGATCCTACAATGAGCAGTTCTTC
CASSGLAGGSYNEQFF
>TRBJ2-7|few|TRBD2|TRBV7-8
TGTGCCAGCAGCTTGAGACTAGCCCCCGAGCAGTACTTC
CASSLRLAPEQYF
>TRBJ1-1|once|.|TRBV6-4
TGTGCCAGCAGTAGGAATCAGGGTCTGAACACTGAAGCTTTCTTT
CASSRNQGLNTEAFF